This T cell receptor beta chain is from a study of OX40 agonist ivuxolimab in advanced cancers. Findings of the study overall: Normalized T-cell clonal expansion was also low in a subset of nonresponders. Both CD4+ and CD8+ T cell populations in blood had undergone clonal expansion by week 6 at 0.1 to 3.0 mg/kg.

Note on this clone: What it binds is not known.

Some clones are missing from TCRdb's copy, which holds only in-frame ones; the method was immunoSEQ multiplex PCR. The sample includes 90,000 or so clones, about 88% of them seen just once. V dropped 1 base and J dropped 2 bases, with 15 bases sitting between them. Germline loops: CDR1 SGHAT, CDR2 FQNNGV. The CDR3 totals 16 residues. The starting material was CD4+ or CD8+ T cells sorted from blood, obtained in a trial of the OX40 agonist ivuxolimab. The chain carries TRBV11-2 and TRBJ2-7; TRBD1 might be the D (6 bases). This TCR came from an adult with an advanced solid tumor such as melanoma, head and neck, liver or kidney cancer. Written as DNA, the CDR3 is TGTGCCAGCAGCTTAGGAACCGGGACACGGACCTACGAGCAGTACTTC. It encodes CASSLGTGTRTYEQYF.